The 31 T cell receptor beta chains reported below all come from one sample, sequenced in a study of blood T cells in healthy people across ages. A second about 7 to 12 cycle PCR used barcoded and J-beta primers. Each CDR3 protein is one row after TCRdb ran MiXCR on the 5' RACE reads. There are roughly 1.9 million distinct CDR3 sequences in the sample; about two fifths occur only once, and roughly 23% lies in the top ten. The sample comprised blood. Source of these receptors: a human donor in good health.

Remarks on this clonotype: A much larger clone differs from this one at a single base, so this may be a read error. The chain has TRBV9 and TRBJ2-4; 8 bases align to TRBD1. With the DNA end fitting TRBJ2-7 better, the J assignment may be wrong. CDR1 SGDLS and CDR2 YYNGEE come from the germline V gene. The CDR3 has 14 amino acids. CDR3 nucleotide sequence: TGTGCCAGCAGCGTAGGGGGACAGGCCTACGAGCAGTACTTC. Its protein product is CASSVGGQAYEQYF.

This clonotype was seen only a few times. V gene TRBV29-1 combines with J gene TRBJ1-1; a possible D gene is TRBD1 (5 bases). CDR1 is SQVTM and CDR2 is ANQGSEA in the germline V gene. The CDR3 sequence is 14 residues long. V shed 3 bases and J shed 6 bases, with 17 bases lying between them. Here the CDR3 DNA reads TGCAGCGTTGATCTGGAGGGGCCCAGCGCTGAAGCTTTCTTT. It codes for CSVDLEGPSAEAFF.

This chain joins TRBV20-1 and TRBJ2-5; D remains ambiguous. V lost 3 bases, J lost 2 bases, and 13 bases lay in between. The germline CDR1 and CDR2 sequences are DFQATT and SNEGSKA (reference sequence). The CDR3 sequence is 14 residues long. For the CDR3, the DNA is TGCAGTGCTAGCGGCAGGCCCGGACAAGAGACCCAGTACTTC. This sequence encodes CSASGRPGQETQYF.

The table lists this clonotype with a few counts. The genes are TRBV7-3 and TRBJ1-3; TRBD1 matches at 7 bases. CDR1 is SGHTA and CDR2 is FQGTGA in the germline V gene. The V segment lost 6 bases and the J segment 0 bases; nucleotides outside the gene matches: 8. CDR3 size: 16 residues. CDR3 loop: CASRPRGQHSGNTIYF. CDR3 nucleotide sequence: TGTGCCAGCAGGCCACGGGGACAGCACTCTGGAAACACCATATATTTT.

The CDR3 is CASSSAGTGGRGQQYF. The DNA of the CDR3 is TGTGCCAGCAGCTCCGCCGGGACAGGGGGCCGTGGGCAGCAGTACTTC. The chain carries TRBV28 and TRBJ2-4, with 12 bases fitting TRBD1. The V gene's germline CDR1 is MDHEN and CDR2 SYDVKM. There are 16 residues in the CDR3. V was clipped by 6 bases and J by 13 bases; unmatched bases: 16. The entire variable domain, with the rest obtained from reference TRBV28 and TRBJ2-4, is as follows: DVKVTQSSRYLVKRTGEKVFLECVQDMDHENMFWYRQDPGLGLRLIYFSYDVKMKEKGDIPEGYSVSREKKERFSLILESASTNQTSMYLCASSSAGTGGRGQQYFGAGTRLSVL.

This clonotype has only a few counts. The chain couples TRBV28 to TRBJ1-2; D may be TRBD1 (5 bases). This CDR3 has 13 residues. Germline V gives CDR1 MDHEN, CDR2 SYDVKM. Trimming pared 3 bases from V and 8 bases from J, leaving 13 bases between. The CDR3 nucleotides read TGTGCCAGCAGTTTGCGGCAGGGAGTAGGCTACACCTTC. Protein sequence: CASSLRQGVGYTF.

In regard to this clonotype: A much more abundant neighbour one base away suggests this may be a read error. The V call is TRBV10-3, the J call TRBJ2-1; possibly TRBD1 for D (6 bases). The J call may be wrong; the DNA end is better matched by TRBJ2-7. CDR1 ENHRY and CDR2 SYGVKD come from the germline V gene. The CDR3 totals 15 residues. The chain's CDR3 is CAISETPGEYNEQYF. Written as DNA, the CDR3 is TGTGCCATCAGTGAGACCCCAGGGGAATACAATGAGCAGTACTTC.

The chain recombines TRBV7-9 with TRBJ2-5; D assignment may be TRBD1 or TRBD2 (6 bases each). Trimming pared 4 bases from V and 11 bases from J, leaving 20 bases between. The CDR3 length is 14 residues. From germline, CDR1 is SEHNR and CDR2 FQNEAQ (reference sequence). CDR3 sequence reads: CASSWGARAREQYF. CDR3 DNA sequence: TGTGCCAGCAGCTGGGGGGCCAGAGCGCGTGAGCAGTACTTC.

This clonotype was observed a few times. The chain links TRBV29-1 to TRBJ2-7; the D gene is possibly TRBD2 (5 bases). Germline V gene sequence: CDR1 SQVTM, CDR2 ANQGSEA. The CDR3 is 12 amino acids. V lost 5 bases and J 7 bases, leaving 15 bases between the germline ends. The CDR3 DNA follows: TGCAGCGTTATCAGGTCCTCGGGGGAGCAGTACTTC. Its translation: CSVIRSSGEQYF.

V usage is TRBV27 and J usage is TRBJ2-4; 8 nucleotides line up with TRBD1. The J call is in doubt because the DNA end fits TRBJ2-7 better. Germline V gene sequence: CDR1 MNHEY, CDR2 SMNVEV (reference sequence). The CDR3 loop spans 15 amino acids. Written as DNA, the CDR3 is TGTGCCAGCAGTTTTATCGGCCAGGGGGCTTACGAGCAGTACTTC. Translated, it gives CASSFIGQGAYEQYF.

This clonotype came up a few times. The V and J genes are TRBV7-2 and TRBJ2-1; D might be TRBD2 (7 bases). V shed 5 bases and J shed 9 bases, with 20 bases lying between them. Germline V CDR1 and CDR2: SGHTA, FQGNSA. The CDR3 spans 15 residues. The chain's CDR3 is CASSPTRGGHGEQFF. In DNA form, the CDR3 reads TGTGCCAGCAGCCCCACAAGGGGGGGGCATGGTGAGCAGTTCTTC.

This clonotype was picked up a small number of times. The J gene is TRBJ2-7, the V gene TRBV14; D not certain. Germline V gene data show CDR1 as SGHDN and CDR2 as FVKESK. V was pared by 5 bases and J by 2 bases, with 16 bases between. The CDR3 extends over 15 amino acids. Here the CDR3 DNA reads TGTGCCAGCAGCGCTCTTAAGGGTCAACCCTACGAGCAGTACTTC. Its translation is CASSALKGQPYEQYF.

This clonotype was recorded a few times. The genes are TRBV7-9 and TRBJ2-7; D unclear. V lost 4 bases, J lost 5 bases, and 21 bases lay in between. CDR1 and CDR2 (germline): SEHNR, FQNEAQ (reference sequence). The CDR3 is made up of 16 amino acids. The CDR3 DNA sequence: TGTGCCAGCAGCTCCCCGCGCATCGCCCCTGGTGACGAGCAGTACTTC. It codes for CASSSPRIAPGDEQYF.

This clonotype was counted a few times. The V call is TRBV7-9, the J call TRBJ2-1; D is unresolved. CDR1 is SEHNR, CDR2 FQNEAQ, per germline (reference sequence). Trimming cost V 4 bases and J 7 bases, with 14 bases left between them. The CDR3 is made up of 14 amino acids. The CDR3 region is CASSSDWVRNEQFF. CDR3 DNA: TGTGCCAGCAGCTCCGACTGGGTAAGGAATGAGCAGTTCTTC.

This clonotype was picked up a small number of times. One end of the junction varies from germline; a read error may be responsible. This sequence joins TRBV18 and TRBJ2-5; D gene unclear. CDR1 and CDR2 from the germline V gene are KGHSH and LQKENI. CDR3 size: 13 residues. The CDR3 loop reads CASPPLDEETQYF. As DNA, the CDR3 is TGTGCCAGCCCACCCCTAGATGAGGAGACCCAGTACTTC.

This clonotype was picked up a small number of times. The chain couples TRBV11-2 to TRBJ1-1; D gene ambiguous. Germline assignment: CDR1 SGHAT and CDR2 FQNNGV. The CDR3 consists of 15 residues. The germline V and J ends were trimmed by 5 bases and 1 base, with 14 bases remaining between them. Here the CDR3 reads CASSPLGWANTEAFF. CDR3 DNA: TGTGCCAGCAGCCCCCTCGGATGGGCGAACACTGAAGCTTTCTTT.

The rearrangement links TRBV24-1 to TRBJ2-1; D gene ambiguous. Germline CDR1 and CDR2: KGHDR and SFDVKD. The CDR3 totals 13 residues. The V gene lost 4 bases and the J gene lost 4 bases, with 7 bases spanning the gap. The CDR3 is CATSERSYNEQFF. In DNA, the CDR3 is TGTGCCACCAGTGAGCGGTCATACAATGAGCAGTTCTTC.

The chain is built from TRBV7-9 and TRBJ2-5, with a tentative D call TRBD1 (5 bases). TRBJ2-7 explains the end of the DNA better; the J call may be wrong. The length of the CDR3 is 18 residues. CDR1 and CDR2 (germline): SEHNR, FQNEAQ (reference sequence). The CDR3 loop reads CASSLEFSASDSYYEQYF. In nucleotides, the CDR3 is TGTGCCAGCAGCTTAGAATTTTCGGCAAGTGACAGTTACTACGAGCAGTACTTC.

The sample holds one count of this clonotype. V is TRBV21-1 and J is TRBJ2-1; no check of the table's D call, TRBD1, against the DNA was made. TRBV21-1 is designated a pseudogene. This CDR3 contains 16 residues. This chain's CDR3 is CASSNRDRGPDNEQFF. In DNA, the CDR3 is TGTGCCAGCAGCAATCGGGACAGGGGGCCCGACAATGAGCAGTTCTTC.

There are a few counts of this clonotype. The rearrangement uses TRBV7-9 and TRBJ1-2, with 11 bases aligning to TRBD1. Germline V gene lookup returns CDR1 SEHNR and CDR2 FQNEAQ (reference sequence). The CDR3 contains 15 residues. J lost 6 bases, V lost 2 bases, and 5 bases had no gene match. CDR3 bases: TGTGCCAGCAGCTTAATGGGACAGGGGGGTCATGGCTACACCTTC. Translation gives CASSLMGQGGHGYTF.

This chain uses TRBV10-3 with TRBJ1-2; TRBD1 matches 8 bases. Looked up from germline, CDR1 is ENHRY and CDR2 is SYGVKD. The J segment lost 2 bases and the V segment lost 0 bases, leaving 2 bases of the junction unmatched. The CDR3 runs 15 residues. CDR3 nucleotides: TGTGCCATCAGTGAGTCGAGACAGGGGAACTATGGCTACACCTTC. Translation: CAISESRQGNYGYTF.

In this sample, this clonotype turned up a few times. The chain recombines TRBV7-3 with TRBJ1-2; tentatively, D is TRBD1 (6 bases). Germline V lookup: CDR1 SGHTA, CDR2 FQGTGA. CDR3 size: 14 residues. Trimming cost V 9 bases and J 5 bases, with 19 bases left between them. CDR3 bases: TGTGCCAGTAGTGTACAGGGACTCCAGTATGGCTACACCTTC. Translated: CASSVQGLQYGYTF.

The chain uses TRBV12-3 or TRBV12-4 and TRBJ1-6, with 7 bases aligning to TRBD1. The J segment lost 13 bases and the V segment lost 3 bases, leaving 9 bases of the junction unmatched. The CDR3 loop spans 14 amino acids. The CDR3 nucleotides are TGTGCCAGCAGTTTTGACAGGGAAAGAGCGCCCCTCCACTTT. It encodes CASSFDRERAPLHF.

This sequence joins TRBV20-1 and TRBJ2-7; 9 nucleotides line up with TRBD2. Germline CDR1 DFQATT, CDR2 SNEGSKA (reference sequence). The CDR3 is 16 residues long. Trimming removed 7 bases from V and 2 bases from J; junction bases left unmatched: 15. CDR3 region: CSVAVSRPSGAYEQYF. CDR3 coding DNA: TGCAGTGTGGCTGTGTCTAGGCCTAGCGGGGCCTACGAGCAGTACTTC.

The chain recombines TRBV3-1 with TRBJ2-7, with D possibly matching TRBD1 (6 bases). The CDR3 loop spans 14 amino acids. V gave up 2 bases and J gave up 2 bases, with 10 bases separating them. CDR1 and CDR2 (germline): LGHDT, YNNKEL (reference sequence). Here the CDR3 reads CASSQHDRPYEQYF. The CDR3 DNA sequence: TGTGCCAGCAGCCAACATGACAGGCCCTACGAGCAGTACTTC.

In DNA form, the CDR3 reads TGCAGTGCCGCGGACGGTGGAAATTTTCCCCAGCATTTT. This encodes CSAADGGNFPQHF. The chain couples TRBV20-1 to TRBJ1-5; no definite D call. CDR1 is DFQATT and CDR2 is SNEGSKA in the germline V gene (reference sequence). The CDR3 has 13 residues. Trimming pared 6 bases from V and 10 bases from J, leaving 19 bases between.

The gene calls are TRBV20-1 and TRBJ2-7; D possibly corresponds to TRBD2 (5 bases). Germline V gene sequence: CDR1 DFQATT, CDR2 SNEGSKA (reference sequence). The germline V and J ends were trimmed by 4 bases and 3 bases, with 22 bases remaining between them. The CDR3 contains 16 residues. CDR3 residues: CSATIEDWKEDYEQYF. CDR3 coding DNA: TGCAGTGCTACAATTGAGGACTGGAAAGAGGACTACGAGCAGTACTTC.

The genes are TRBV7-3 and TRBJ2-3, with D possibly TRBD2 on 6 matching bases. Germline CDR1 SGHTA, CDR2 FQGTGA. V dropped 5 bases and J dropped 4 bases, with 13 bases sitting between them. The CDR3 runs to 14 residues. The CDR3 is CASSLAGTPDTQYF. In DNA, the CDR3 is TGTGCCAGCAGCCTGGCAGGGACTCCAGATACGCAGTATTTT.

This chain uses TRBV20-1 with TRBJ1-2, with D perhaps TRBD1 (6 bases). Trimming left V 3 bases short and J 5 bases short, with 22 bases between. Germline lookup yields CDR1 DFQATT and CDR2 SNEGSKA (reference sequence). The CDR3 has 16 residues. CDR3 loop: CSASHSKTLGAYGYTF. The CDR3 DNA sequence: TGCAGTGCTAGTCACTCAAAGACCCTGGGGGCGTATGGCTACACCTTC.

The chain employs TRBV20-1 and TRBJ2-5, with D unresolved. V lost 5 bases to trimming and J lost 3 bases, with 7 bases between them. The CDR3 is 11 residues long. The germline gives CDR1 DFQATT, CDR2 SNEGSKA (reference sequence). The CDR3 protein is CSAEREETQYF. The CDR3 nucleotides are TGCAGTGCTGAGCGCGAAGAGACCCAGTACTTC.

This clonotype was observed many times. The chain carries TRBV4-2 and TRBJ2-1; D is unclear. Germline-derived CDR1 and CDR2 are LGHNA and YNFKEQ. V lost 6 bases and J lost 0, with 12 bases in between. The CDR3 is 15 residues long. This chain's CDR3 is CASRGGGSSYNEQFF. The CDR3, as DNA: TGTGCCAGCAGGGGTGGCGGTAGCTCCTACAATGAGCAGTTCTTC.